Reported below is one T cell receptor beta chain. Its target is unknown. The data are from a study of early T cells in non-severe SARS-CoV-2 infection. Turning to the study itself: Sequenced bulk RNA came from whole blood that was unsorted, and chains were unpaired.

Individual cDNA molecules were tagged with unique molecular identifiers. TCRdb analysed the 5' RACE reads with MiXCR anew, one entry per CDR3 protein. Of approximately 71,000 distinct CDR3 sequences listed, more than 10% are singletons. V dropped 4 bases and J dropped 0 bases, with 15 bases sitting between them. This CDR3 comprises 17 residues. The germline gives CDR1 SEHNR, CDR2 FQNEAQ (reference sequence). General study points: Database matching using VDJdb favored anti-spike CD8 responses, with private and CD4 specificities left missing.

The specimen was whole blood. The source of this sequence is an adult who was a healthcare worker with PCR-confirmed SARS-CoV-2 infection or an uninfected control (not recorded which). The chain is built from TRBV7-9 and TRBJ2-2; D ambiguous. CDR3 sequence: CASSSSSFGPNTGELFF. The CDR3 DNA reads as TGTGCCAGCAGCTCCAGTAGTTTCGGGCCGAACACCGGGGAGCTGTTTTTT.